Listed below are T cell receptor beta chains from one sample, sequenced in a study of response to subunit inactivated influenza vaccine. TCRdb called the RT-PCR reads again in MiXCR, with one record for every CDR3 protein. The data contain fewer than 650,000 distinct CDR3 sequences, under 15% of them singletons. Sequenced material: PBMCs from blood, taken about 40 days after vaccination. The receptor source for this set is a man aged 45-65 years who received an inactivated influenza vaccine. CDR3s include the opening cysteine and the closing phenylalanine or tryptophan. The order of the fields is clone size, V gene, J gene, D gene, CDR3 DNA, CDR3 protein. D genes are given only for firm matches. Expanded clones get a size class; other rows say once, few or many, or leave the size out.

abundance: NA
v_gene: TRBV20-1
j_gene: TRBJ2-5
d_gene: NA
CDR3nt: TGCAGTGCTAGAGATCTAAGGGAGGCCCAGTACTTC
CDR3aa: CSARDLREAQYF

abundance: few
v_gene: TRBV9
j_gene: TRBJ2-5
d_gene: NA
CDR3nt: TGTGCCAGCAGCCCCCCTGGGGTCCAAGAGACCCAGTACTTC
CDR3aa: CASSPPGVQETQYF

abundance: NA
v_gene: TRBV6-2/TRBV6-3
j_gene: TRBJ2-1
d_gene: TRBD2
CDR3nt: TGTGCCAGCAGTTACTCGAGTAGCGGGAGCGGGGAGCAGTTCTTC
CDR3aa: CASSYSSSGSGEQFF

abundance: NA
v_gene: TRBV15
j_gene: TRBJ2-7
d_gene: NA
CDR3nt: TGTGCCACCAGCAGAGAAGGTAGGGACGAGCAGTACTTC
CDR3aa: CATSREGRDEQYF

abundance: NA
v_gene: TRBV6-2/TRBV6-3
j_gene: TRBJ2-1
d_gene: NA
CDR3nt: TGTGCCAGCAGTTACGGGGTAACCAATGAGCAGTTCTTC
CDR3aa: CASSYGVTNEQFF

abundance: NA
v_gene: TRBV27
j_gene: TRBJ2-7
d_gene: TRBD2
CDR3nt: TGTGCCAGCAAATCTCGGGAGGGCGGTGAAAAGTACTTC
CDR3aa: CASKSREGGEKYF

abundance: few
v_gene: TRBV28
j_gene: TRBJ2-7
d_gene: NA
CDR3nt: TGTGCCAGTAGGCCGGGAGATCTTTCCTCCTACGAGCAGTACTTC
CDR3aa: CASRPGDLSSYEQYF

abundance: many
v_gene: TRBV5-1
j_gene: TRBJ2-7
d_gene: NA
CDR3nt: TGCGCCAGCAGCCGTCTCCCAGGGGGGGGCTCCTACGAGCAGTACTTC
CDR3aa: CASSRLPGGGSYEQYF

abundance: many
v_gene: TRBV4-3
j_gene: TRBJ2-7
d_gene: NA
CDR3nt: TGCGCCAGCAGCCAAGTGTTCGGCTACTCCTACGAGCAGTACTTC
CDR3aa: CASSQVFGYSYEQYF

abundance: many
v_gene: TRBV5-1
j_gene: TRBJ2-5
d_gene: NA
CDR3nt: TGCGCCAGCAGCTTGGACAGGGCGGCAGAGACCCAGTACTTC
CDR3aa: CASSLDRAAETQYF

abundance: NA
v_gene: TRBV7-9
j_gene: TRBJ1-2
d_gene: TRBD1
CDR3nt: TGTGCCAGCAGCTTAGCTGTAGGGCAGGGGGACGGCTACACCTTC
CDR3aa: CASSLAVGQGDGYTF

abundance: few
v_gene: TRBV27
j_gene: TRBJ2-5
d_gene: NA
CDR3nt: TGTGCCAGCAGTTTATGGCCGGGAGCGGTGGAGACCCAGTACTTC
CDR3aa: CASSLWPGAVETQYF

abundance: NA
v_gene: TRBV5-5
j_gene: TRBJ2-6
d_gene: NA
CDR3nt: TGTGCCAGCAGCTTGGTCCCGGGACATCCCTCTGGGGCCAACGTCCTGACTTTC
CDR3aa: CASSLVPGHPSGANVLTF

abundance: NA
v_gene: TRBV12-3/TRBV12-4
j_gene: TRBJ2-1
d_gene: TRBD1
CDR3nt: TGTGCCAGCAGTGGGACAGTCCGATTCAATGAGCAGTTCTTC
CDR3aa: CASSGTVRFNEQFF

abundance: NA
v_gene: TRBV7-2
j_gene: TRBJ2-1
d_gene: NA
CDR3nt: TGTGCCAGCAGCTTAGCACTCGGACAGCTAGTAGGCAATGAGCAGTTCTTC
CDR3aa: CASSLALGQLVGNEQFF

abundance: NA
v_gene: TRBV29-1
j_gene: TRBJ2-5
d_gene: NA
CDR3nt: TGCAGCGCAGAGGACAGACTTTTCGAGACCCAGTACTTC
CDR3aa: CSAEDRLFETQYF

abundance: NA
v_gene: TRBV7-2
j_gene: TRBJ2-7
d_gene: NA
CDR3nt: TGTGCCAGCAGCTTCACCGATAGCTCCTACGAGCAGTACTTC
CDR3aa: CASSFTDSSYEQYF

abundance: NA
v_gene: TRBV28
j_gene: TRBJ2-2
d_gene: TRBD1
CDR3nt: TGTGCCAGCAGGGGACAGGCCGCGAACACCGGGGAGCTGTTTTTT
CDR3aa: CASRGQAANTGELFF

abundance: NA
v_gene: TRBV5-5
j_gene: TRBJ1-5
d_gene: NA
CDR3nt: TGTGCCAGCAGCACCAGCGGTTTGGGTCAGCCCCAGCATTTT
CDR3aa: CASSTSGLGQPQHF

abundance: few
v_gene: TRBV9
j_gene: TRBJ1-1
d_gene: NA
CDR3nt: TGTGCCAGCAGCGTCGACACTGAAGCTTTCTTT
CDR3aa: CASSVDTEAFF

abundance: NA
v_gene: TRBV7-2
j_gene: TRBJ2-7
d_gene: NA
CDR3nt: TGTGCCAGCAGCTTATTAGGGGTGAACGAGCAGTACTTC
CDR3aa: CASSLLGVNEQYF

abundance: NA
v_gene: TRBV2
j_gene: TRBJ2-4
d_gene: NA
CDR3nt: TGTGCCAGCAGTGAACAGGGGATTCAGTACTTC
CDR3aa: CASSEQGIQYF

abundance: few
v_gene: TRBV12-3/TRBV12-4
j_gene: TRBJ2-7
d_gene: NA
CDR3nt: TGTGCCAGCAGTTTGGGACGAGGAGCCTCCTACGAGCAGTACTTC
CDR3aa: CASSLGRGASYEQYF

abundance: NA
v_gene: TRBV28
j_gene: TRBJ1-1
d_gene: NA
CDR3nt: TGTGCCAGCAGTCCCCGGACAGCTAGTGAAGCTTTCTTT
CDR3aa: CASSPRTASEAFF

abundance: NA
v_gene: TRBV20-1
j_gene: TRBJ2-5
d_gene: TRBD2
CDR3nt: TGCAGTGCTAGTGGGACTAGCGGGAGTGGGCAAGAGACCCAGTACTTC
CDR3aa: CSASGTSGSGQETQYF

abundance: few
v_gene: TRBV6-1
j_gene: TRBJ1-2
d_gene: NA
CDR3nt: TGTGCCAGCATCTCGGGGCAGCCAACCGCACCATATGGCTACACCTTC
CDR3aa: CASISGQPTAPYGYTF

abundance: NA
v_gene: TRBV4-1
j_gene: TRBJ2-1
d_gene: NA
CDR3nt: TGCGCCAGCAGCCAAGATCCCGGGAGTGGCTACAATGAGCAGTTCTTC
CDR3aa: CASSQDPGSGYNEQFF

abundance: NA
v_gene: TRBV29-1
j_gene: TRBJ2-1
d_gene: NA
CDR3nt: TGCAGCGTTTCGGTCGGAGGCAATGAGCAGTTCTTC
CDR3aa: CSVSVGGNEQFF

abundance: NA
v_gene: TRBV21-1
j_gene: TRBJ2-1
d_gene: NA
CDR3nt: TGTGCCAGCAGCCAACAGGGTGAGCAGTTCTTC
CDR3aa: CASSQQGEQFF

abundance: few
v_gene: TRBV29-1
j_gene: TRBJ2-3
d_gene: TRBD2
CDR3nt: TGCAGCACGCGGGAGGGGCAGTATTTT
CDR3aa: CSTREGQYF

abundance: NA
v_gene: TRBV7-3
j_gene: TRBJ2-2
d_gene: TRBD1
CDR3nt: TGTGCCAGCAGAAAAGACAGGGGGGCCGGGGAGCTGTTTTTT
CDR3aa: CASRKDRGAGELFF

abundance: few
v_gene: TRBV29-1
j_gene: TRBJ2-3
d_gene: TRBD2
CDR3nt: TGCAGCGTCCGGCGAGCGGGAGGTCCAGATACGCAGTATTTT
CDR3aa: CSVRRAGGPDTQYF

abundance: few
v_gene: TRBV7-8
j_gene: TRBJ2-1
d_gene: NA
CDR3nt: TGTGCCAGCAGCTTAGCGCATGGTAGCGTCAATGAGCAGTTCTTC
CDR3aa: CASSLAHGSVNEQFF

abundance: few
v_gene: TRBV4-1
j_gene: TRBJ1-1
d_gene: NA
CDR3nt: TGCGCCAGCAGCCAATTTGACAGTGAAGCTTTCTTT
CDR3aa: CASSQFDSEAFF

abundance: once
v_gene: TRBV20-1
j_gene: TRBJ2-1
d_gene: TRBD2
CDR3nt: TGCAGTGCCCAGACGGCTAGCGGTTACAATGAGCAGTTCTTC
CDR3aa: CSAQTASGYNEQFF

abundance: few
v_gene: TRBV15
j_gene: TRBJ2-2
d_gene: NA
CDR3nt: TGTGCCACCAGCAGAGAGACAGTTTATAAAACCGGGGAGCTGTTTTTT
CDR3aa: CATSRETVYKTGELFF

abundance: few
v_gene: TRBV5-6
j_gene: TRBJ1-2
d_gene: NA
CDR3nt: TGTGCCAGCAGCCCCGGTGGAGCGGTCTATTATGGCTACACCTTC
CDR3aa: CASSPGGAVYYGYTF

abundance: many
v_gene: TRBV27
j_gene: TRBJ2-7
d_gene: TRBD2
CDR3nt: TGTGCCAGCAGCGCTAGCGGAATCTACGAGCAGTACTTC
CDR3aa: CASSASGIYEQYF

abundance: NA
v_gene: TRBV4-2
j_gene: TRBJ2-1
d_gene: TRBD1
CDR3nt: TGTGCCAGCAGCCAAGAAGGGACAGGGTCACACAATGAGCAGTTCTTC
CDR3aa: CASSQEGTGSHNEQFF

abundance: few
v_gene: TRBV20-1
j_gene: TRBJ2-3
d_gene: NA
CDR3nt: TGCAGTGGCCGGGGGGCGAGCACAGATACGCAGTATTTT
CDR3aa: CSGRGASTDTQYF

abundance: few
v_gene: TRBV10-3
j_gene: TRBJ2-1
d_gene: TRBD2
CDR3nt: TGTGCCATCAGTGAGTCGACCGGGGGACGCGGGAGGGCCGGGAATGAGCAGTTCTTC
CDR3aa: CAISESTGGRGRAGNEQFF

abundance: NA
v_gene: TRBV20-1
j_gene: TRBJ1-1
d_gene: NA
CDR3nt: TGCAGTGCTAGAAAGTCGCACACTGAAGCTTTCTTT
CDR3aa: CSARKSHTEAFF

abundance: NA
v_gene: TRBV4-1
j_gene: TRBJ1-2
d_gene: NA
CDR3nt: TGCGCCAGCAGCCAACCAGGGTTTGCCCTGAGGGGCTACACCTTC
CDR3aa: CASSQPGFALRGYTF

abundance: NA
v_gene: TRBV20-1
j_gene: TRBJ2-7
d_gene: NA
CDR3nt: TGCAGTGCTCGCCGGACCATGGGTCACGAGCAGTACTTC
CDR3aa: CSARRTMGHEQYF

abundance: many
v_gene: TRBV6-5
j_gene: TRBJ1-6
d_gene: NA
CDR3nt: TGTGCCAGCAGTTACGGTAGCTCGAGCTCCTATAATTCACCCCTCCACTTT
CDR3aa: CASSYGSSSSYNSPLHF

abundance: few
v_gene: TRBV25-1
j_gene: TRBJ1-2
d_gene: NA
CDR3nt: TGTGCCAGCAGTGAGGGGGACATCTCTAACTATGGCTACACCTTC
CDR3aa: CASSEGDISNYGYTF

abundance: many
v_gene: TRBV12-3/TRBV12-4
j_gene: TRBJ2-7
d_gene: NA
CDR3nt: TGTGCCAGCAGGCGGGAATCCTACGAGCAGTACTTC
CDR3aa: CASRRESYEQYF

abundance: few
v_gene: TRBV29-1
j_gene: TRBJ1-1
d_gene: TRBD1
CDR3nt: TGCAGCGCCCCGACAGGGTGGAACACTGAAGCTTTCTTT
CDR3aa: CSAPTGWNTEAFF

abundance: many
v_gene: TRBV7-6
j_gene: TRBJ1-3
d_gene: NA
CDR3nt: TGTGCCAGCAGCTTCTCCGGTGACTCTGGAAACACCATATATTTT
CDR3aa: CASSFSGDSGNTIYF

abundance: NA
v_gene: TRBV7-2
j_gene: TRBJ2-3
d_gene: NA
CDR3nt: TGTGCCAGCAGTCCTACAGGGGGGGCAGATACGCAGTATTTT
CDR3aa: CASSPTGGADTQYF

abundance: many
v_gene: TRBV6-5
j_gene: TRBJ2-5
d_gene: TRBD2
CDR3nt: TGTGCCAGCAGTTACACTGCCGCTAGCGGGGGGCCAGAGACCCAGTACTTC
CDR3aa: CASSYTAASGGPETQYF

abundance: NA
v_gene: TRBV5-1
j_gene: TRBJ2-7
d_gene: NA
CDR3nt: TGCGCCAGCAGCTTGGGACAGGTCACCGACGAGCAGTACTTC
CDR3aa: CASSLGQVTDEQYF

abundance: few
v_gene: TRBV7-9
j_gene: TRBJ2-3
d_gene: NA
CDR3nt: TGTGCCAGCAGCTTACTGGAGGGGGGGGCCGGAGATACGCAGTATTTT
CDR3aa: CASSLLEGGAGDTQYF

abundance: few
v_gene: TRBV5-1
j_gene: TRBJ2-7
d_gene: NA
CDR3nt: TGCGCCAGCAGCTTGGACAGCCCCATGATATACGAGCAGTACTTC
CDR3aa: CASSLDSPMIYEQYF

abundance: NA
v_gene: TRBV4-3
j_gene: TRBJ2-1
d_gene: NA
CDR3nt: TGCGCCAGCAGCCGAGTAGACTCGCTTGGCAATGAGCAGTTCTTC
CDR3aa: CASSRVDSLGNEQFF